The 26 T cell receptor beta chains below all came from one sample that was sequenced in a study of cytomegalovirus exposure and HLA in healthy donors. The PCR employed 60 Vbeta primers together with 13 Jbeta primers. Assay: immunoSEQ multiplex PCR; the TCRdb copy retains only in-frame clones and omits some. The table has 200,000 to 250,000 clones, 70% to 85% seen once; the top ten hold about 2.5%. The sample consisted of PBMCs. The receptors were sampled from a woman aged 60-75 years in good health and CMV-seropositive.

This chain uses TRBV9 with TRBJ2-3, with D perhaps TRBD1 (5 bases). Germline CDR1 reads SGDLS; CDR2 reads YYNGEE. CDR3 length: 14 amino acids. Trimming shortened V by 2 bases and J by 4 bases, and 11 bases separated the two germline ends. CDR3 in amino acids: CASSVLVQADTQYF. CDR3 in DNA: TGTGCCAGCAGCGTTCTGGTACAGGCAGATACGCAGTATTTT.

V and J are TRBV30 and TRBJ2-5, with 11 bases aligning to TRBD2. Looked up from germline, CDR1 is GTSNPN and CDR2 is SVGIG (reference sequence). V lost 5 bases and J lost 4; bases outside the gene matches: 0. This CDR3 comprises 12 residues. The CDR3 here is CAWGTSGETQYF. CDR3 coding DNA: TGTGCCTGGGGGACTAGCGGAGAGACCCAGTACTTC.

The V gene is TRBV28, the J gene TRBJ1-5; D may be TRBD1 (6 bases). V was shortened by 6 bases and J by 3 bases, with 21 bases between the two germline ends. This CDR3 has 17 amino acids. Germline-derived CDR1 and CDR2 are MDHEN and SYDVKM. The CDR3 bases are TGTGCCAGCAGCGTAGACGGGGGAGGGGGGTACAATCAGCCCCAGCATTTT. It specifies CASSVDGGGGYNQPQHF.

The genes are TRBV19 and TRBJ1-3, with D perhaps TRBD1 (6 bases). Trimming removed 9 bases from V and 2 bases from J, with 11 bases in between. The CDR3 sequence is 13 residues long. Germline CDR1 is LNHDA and CDR2 is SQIVND (reference sequence). CDR3 nucleotide sequence: TGTGCCAGCCGACAGGTGCCTGGAAACACCATATATTTT. Protein product: CASRQVPGNTIYF.

The gene calls are TRBV6-6 and TRBJ2-5, with D maybe TRBD1 (6 bases). The CDR3 totals 14 residues. CDR1 and CDR2 (germline): MNHNY, SVGAGI (reference sequence). The germline V and J ends were trimmed by 4 bases and 5 bases, with 14 bases remaining between them. The CDR3 loop reads CASSSPTGTETQYF. CDR3 coding DNA: TGTGCCAGCAGTTCCCCGACAGGCACGGAGACCCAGTACTTC.

The table lists this clone with a few counts. This chain links TRBV27 with TRBJ1-4; D is ambiguous. CDR3 length: 15 residues. V was pared by 3 bases and J by 3 bases, with 11 bases between. Germline lookup yields CDR1 MNHEY and CDR2 SMNVEV (reference sequence). In nucleotides, the CDR3 is TGTGCCAGCAGTTTCTCCGGGATCCCTAATGAAAAACTGTTTTTT. Its protein is CASSFSGIPNEKLFF.

The V and J genes are TRBV5-1 and TRBJ1-1; TRBD1 matches 11 bases. Germline V gives CDR1 SGHRS, CDR2 YFSETQ. The V and J ends lost 2 bases and 3 bases, in that order; junction bases with no gene match: 6. CDR3 size: 16 residues. The CDR3 spells CASSFYSGQGDTEAFF. Here the CDR3 DNA reads TGCGCCAGCAGCTTCTATTCGGGACAGGGGGACACTGAAGCTTTCTTT.

This clone has a single count. The V gene is TRBV5-4, the J gene TRBJ2-2; D ambiguous. This CDR3 contains 14 residues. The V gene's germline CDR1 is SGHNT and CDR2 YYREEE (reference sequence). Deletions cut 0 bases from V and 6 bases from J, with 9 bases between. The CDR3 DNA reads TGTGCCAGCAGCTTGGCCTCAGGTTCCGGGGAGCTGTTTTTT. Protein: CASSLASGSGELFF.

The CDR3 bases are TGTGCCAGCAGCCCTCTGGGACTATCGGCCTACGAGCAGTACTTC. Translation: CASSPLGLSAYEQYF. The chain couples TRBV7-8 to TRBJ2-7; TRBD2 aligns across 7 bases. The CDR3 covers 15 residues. The J segment lost 2 bases and the V segment lost 5 bases, leaving 9 bases of the junction unmatched. Germline loops: CDR1 SGHVS, CDR2 FQNEAQ. Full variable domain (missing parts from reference TRBV7-8 and TRBJ2-7): GAGVSQSPRYKVAKRGQDVALRCDPISGHVSLFWYQQALGQGPEFLTYFQNEAQLDKSGLPSDRFFAERPEGSVSTLKIQRTQQEDSAVYLCASSPLGLSAYEQYFGPGTRLTVT.

Concerning this clone: Germline is not matched at one junction end, which may reflect a read error. This rearrangement joins TRBV7-9 to TRBJ1-1, with D tentatively TRBD1 (6 bases). CDR3 size: 13 residues. Germline V lookup: CDR1 SEHNR, CDR2 FQNEAQ (reference sequence). The CDR3 loop is CASSSRGNAEAFF. CDR3 in DNA: TGTGCCAGCAGCTCAAGGGGGAACGCTGAAGCTTTCTTT.

This clone was found a few times. The genes are TRBV11-2 and TRBJ2-5, with 9 bases matching TRBD2. J was trimmed by 1 base and V by 2 bases; bases with no gene match: 8. Germline loops: CDR1 SGHAT, CDR2 FQNNGV. This CDR3 is built from 17 residues. CDR3 DNA: TGTGCCAGCAGCTTATGGTCTAATAGCGGGGGCCAAGAGACCCAGTACTTC. Protein: CASSLWSNSGGQETQYF.

The V call is TRBV15, the J call TRBJ1-1; D is unresolved. V lost 2 bases to trimming and J lost 8 bases, with 12 bases between them. The CDR3 is 13 residues long. CDR1 is LNHNV and CDR2 is YYDKDF in the germline V gene (reference sequence). The CDR3 DNA follows: TGTGCCACCAGCAGACCAAATCCGGGAGAAGCTTTCTTT. Translated: CATSRPNPGEAFF. Together with reference TRBV15 and TRBJ1-1, the CDR3 gives the full variable domain: DAMVIQNPRYQVTQFGKPVTLSCSQTLNHNVMYWYQQKSSQAPKLLFHYYDKDFNNEADTPDNFQSRRPNTSFCFLDIRSPGLGDTAMYLCATSRPNPGEAFFGQGTRLTVV.

The chain is built from TRBV19 and TRBJ2-7, with 8 bases lining up with TRBD1. After removal of 6 bases from V and 1 base from J, the junction contained 2 bases not matched to a gene. The CDR3 is 13 residues long. Germline V gives CDR1 LNHDA, CDR2 SQIVND (reference sequence). This CDR3 reads CASRGTGSYEQYF. Here the CDR3 DNA reads TGTGCCAGTAGGGGGACAGGATCCTACGAGCAGTACTTC.

The rearrangement joins TRBV7-2 to TRBJ2-3; TRBD2 matches 13 bases. The germline V gene encodes CDR1 SGHTA and CDR2 FQGNSA. V lost 0 bases to trimming and J lost 6 bases; unmatched junction nucleotides: 6. This CDR3 has 17 amino acids. CDR3 sequence: CASSLASLAGGLDTQYF. The CDR3 DNA sequence: TGTGCCAGCAGCTTAGCCTCACTAGCGGGGGGGCTGGATACGCAGTATTTT.

The rearrangement uses TRBV18 and TRBJ2-7, with 8 bases lining up with TRBD1. Trimming removed 3 bases from V and 5 bases from J; junction bases left unmatched: 3. The CDR3 extends over 13 amino acids. The V gene's germline CDR1 is KGHSH and CDR2 LQKENI. The chain's CDR3 is CASSPDRVNEQYF. CDR3 DNA sequence: TGTGCCAGCTCACCGGACAGGGTGAACGAGCAGTACTTC.

The chain couples TRBV2 to TRBJ2-2, with D maybe TRBD2 (5 bases). V lost 9 bases and J lost 6, with 14 bases in between. The CDR3 contains 13 residues. Germline V gives CDR1 SNHLY, CDR2 FYNNEI. CDR3 in amino acids: CARQRSLSGELFF. CDR3 nucleotides: TGTGCCAGGCAGCGGAGCCTTTCCGGGGAGCTGTTTTTT.

V and J are TRBV4-3 and TRBJ2-1, with 10 bases matching TRBD1. This CDR3 contains 17 residues. V lost 1 base, J lost 0 bases, and 3 bases stayed unmatched. CDR1 and CDR2 from the germline V gene are LGHNA and YSLEER. The CDR3 nucleotides are TGCGCCAGCAGCCAAGTAGGGACAGGGGACTCCTACAATGAGCAGTTCTTC. The encoded protein is CASSQVGTGDSYNEQFF.

This clone was counted a few times. J is TRBJ2-1 and V is TRBV7-9; 15 bases are a match to TRBD2. This CDR3 is 17 amino acids long. J gave up 8 bases and V 2 bases, and 7 bases lay outside the gene matches. CDR1 and CDR2 from the germline V gene are SEHNR and FQNEAQ (reference sequence). Here the CDR3 reads CASSLLKWTSGGDEQFF. CDR3 in DNA: TGTGCCAGCAGCTTACTGAAGTGGACTAGCGGGGGGGATGAGCAGTTCTTC.

The chain has TRBV5-4 and TRBJ2-1, with D unresolved. CDR1 SGHNT and CDR2 YYREEE come from the germline V gene (reference sequence). V lost 4 bases and J lost 8, with 13 bases in between. The CDR3 is 13 amino acids. This chain's CDR3 is CASSRPLEDEQFF. CDR3 nucleotide sequence: TGTGCCAGCAGCCGCCCTCTAGAAGATGAGCAGTTCTTC.

The chain combines TRBV29-1 with TRBJ2-3; 7 bases fit TRBD1. J was trimmed by 6 bases and V by 2 bases; bases with no gene match: 8. Germline lookup yields CDR1 SQVTM and CDR2 ANQGSEA. CDR3 length: 14 residues. The chain's CDR3 is CSVERQGFKDTQYF. CDR3 nucleotides: TGCAGCGTTGAAAGACAGGGTTTCAAGGATACGCAGTATTTT.

This chain connects TRBV6-5 to TRBJ1-4; D perhaps matches TRBD1 (5 bases). The V end was cut by 5 bases, the J end by 7 bases, with 14 bases between. CDR1 and CDR2 (germline): MNHEY, SVGAGI. The CDR3 consists of 14 residues. The CDR3 region is CASSPGFPPEKLFF. The CDR3 DNA sequence: TGTGCCAGCAGTCCAGGGTTCCCCCCTGAAAAACTGTTTTTT.

J is TRBJ1-2 and V is TRBV7-9; no clear D gene. Germline V gene lookup returns CDR1 SEHNR and CDR2 FQNEAQ (reference sequence). This CDR3 contains 14 residues. V lost 5 bases and J 2 bases, leaving 12 bases between the germline ends. The CDR3 spells CASSPPGSNYGYTF. The CDR3 region has the DNA TGTGCCAGCAGCCCACCGGGTTCGAACTATGGCTACACCTTC.

The chain's CDR3 is CASSPPGLARETQYF. DNA for the CDR3: TGTGCCAGCAGCCCTCCGGGACTAGCGAGGGAGACCCAGTACTTC. The V and J genes are TRBV7-6 and TRBJ2-5; 10 bases agree with TRBD2. The V gene end was trimmed by 5 bases and the J gene end by 5 bases; junction bases not matched to a gene: 8. The CDR3 runs to 15 residues. Germline V CDR1 and CDR2: SGHVS, FNYEAQ.

V usage is TRBV6-1 and J usage is TRBJ1-2; the D gene is possibly TRBD1 (6 bases). V lost 0 bases, J lost 8 bases, and 13 bases lay in between. Germline CDR1 and CDR2: MNHNS and SASEGT. The CDR3 is made up of 14 amino acids. CDR3 bases: TGTGCCAGCAGTGAAGCGCTGGCAGGGGTCGGCTACACCTTC. This sequence encodes CASSEALAGVGYTF.

The chain is built from TRBV21-1 and TRBJ2-2; the table's D call of TRBD1 was not tested on the DNA. TRBV21-1 is a recognized pseudogene. This CDR3 region has 19 residues. CDR3 DNA sequence: TGTGCCAGCAGCACTGAGATTCCCAGACAGGGGGCAGACACCGGGGAGCTGTTTTTT. Its protein product is CASSTEIPRQGADTGELFF.

This chain links TRBV6-5 with TRBJ1-1; TRBD1 matches 7 bases. This CDR3 is 14 amino acids long. The germline gives CDR1 MNHEY, CDR2 SVGAGI. The V segment lost 1 base and the J segment 1 base; nucleotides outside the gene matches: 0. Here the CDR3 reads CASSYWDRNTEAFF. As DNA, the CDR3 is TGTGCCAGCAGTTACTGGGACAGGAACACTGAAGCTTTCTTT.